Presented here are 26 T cell receptor beta chains from one specimen sequenced in a study of T cells in Graves' hyperthyroidism and ophthalmopathy (dated by TCRdb to about 2019). The protocol used for the library was multiplex PCR. Sequencing used an Illumina HiSeq 2000. The TCR beta CDR3 regions were amplified from RNA transcripts. The first round of RT-PCR for the TCR CDR3 was performed with the HTBI primer set and the Qiagen OneStep RT-PCR kit. TCRdb applied fastp at Q25 and MiXCR to the public reads, then kept only in-frame beta chains. All rows with the same CDR3 protein become a single entry with the most common DNA and genes. Present in this sample are approximately 640,000 distinct CDR3 sequences, 45% of which were seen just once. 6.5% to 9% of the sample goes to the ten largest clones. Material: peripheral blood or thyroid tissue (not recorded which). These receptors were obtained from an adult man with Graves' disease, either hyperthyroidism or ophthalmopathy (not recorded which).

This clonotype has a handful of counts. The chain recombines TRBV7-9 with TRBJ2-5; D gene ambiguous. This CDR3 is 15 amino acids long. Trimming shortened V by 5 bases and J by 0 bases, and 13 bases separated the two germline ends. CDR1 and CDR2 (germline): SEHNR, FQNEAQ (reference sequence). CDR3 residues: CASSTLVEYQETQYF. DNA of the CDR3: TGTGCCAGCAGCACCCTTGTCGAGTACCAAGAGACCCAGTACTTC.

There are many counts of this clonotype. This chain joins TRBV7-2 and TRBJ1-2; 7 bases map to TRBD1. The V gene's germline CDR1 is SGHTA and CDR2 FQGNSA. With V trimmed by 3 bases and J by 6 bases, 4 bases remained unmatched. CDR3 length: 13 residues. This CDR3 reads CASSFDRENGYTF. The CDR3 DNA is TGTGCCAGCAGCTTTGACAGGGAAAATGGCTACACCTTC.

Of note for this clonotype: Relative to the germline gene, one junction end is altered; a read error may explain this. The chain joins TRBV7-9 to TRBJ2-7, with 8 bases that match TRBD2. CDR1 and CDR2 (germline): SEHNR, FQNEAQ (reference sequence). The CDR3 extends over 14 amino acids. CDR3: CATSGGPGAWEQYF. For the CDR3, the DNA is TGTGCCACCAGCGGGGGACCCGGGGCATGGGAGCAGTACTTC.

Remarks on this clonotype: Germline and junction disagree at one end, which may indicate a read error. V gene TRBV24-1 combines with J gene TRBJ1-2; tentative D call: TRBD1 (5 bases). CDR1 KGHDR and CDR2 SFDVKD come from the germline V gene. CDR3 length: 15 residues. CDR3 sequence reads: CATSDTGSANSGYTF. The DNA of the CDR3 is TGTGCCACCAGTGATACAGGCTCAGCTAACTCTGGCTACACCTTC.

V usage is TRBV7-9 and J usage is TRBJ1-5; D not certain. Trimming took off 4 bases at V and 7 bases at J, with 8 bases between the two ends. This CDR3 spans 12 amino acids. Germline CDR1 and CDR2: SEHNR and FQNEAQ (reference sequence). The CDR3 DNA reads as TGTGCCAGCAGCTCGCACGACCAGCCCCAGCATTTT. Its protein is CASSSHDQPQHF.

This clonotype has a handful of counts. The V gene is TRBV7-8, the J gene TRBJ2-7, with 15 bases lining up with TRBD2. Germline V gene data show CDR1 as SGHVS and CDR2 as FQNEAQ. The length of the CDR3 is 16 residues. J was trimmed by 7 bases and V by 4 bases; bases with no gene match: 8. The CDR3 bases are TGTGCCAGCAGCTCCGGACTAGCGGGGGGGCCCGGGGAGCAGTACTTC. Translating gives CASSSGLAGGPGEQYF. Full variable domain (rest looked up from reference TRBV7-8 and TRBJ2-7): GAGVSQSPRYKVAKRGQDVALRCDPISGHVSLFWYQQALGQGPEFLTYFQNEAQLDKSGLPSDRFFAERPEGSVSTLKIQRTQQEDSAVYLCASSSGLAGGPGEQYFGPGTRLTVT.

In the case of this clonotype: The limits of the CDR3 on the DNA are not certain, so only TCRdb's listed CDR3 is given. The rearrangement joins TRBV5-1 to TRBJ2-7; whether TRBD2, the table's D call, matches the DNA was not checked. CDR1 is SGHRS and CDR2 is YFSETQ in the germline V gene. The CDR3 length is 19 residues, termini included. The CDR3 here is CASSFYICSAEDDGYEQYF.

This clonotype was seen at least ten times. This chain links TRBV2 with TRBJ1-2, with a weak D call TRBD1 (5 bases). This CDR3 is 13 amino acids long. Germline CDR1 is SNHLY and CDR2 is FYNNEI. V was clipped by 7 bases and J by 2 bases, with 11 bases between them. CDR3 coding DNA: TGTGCCAGCAACACGGGACGGAACTATGGCTACACCTTC. It encodes CASNTGRNYGYTF.

For this clonotype: This clone may be a read error of a much larger clone one base away. The chain joins TRBV2 to TRBJ1-5; 7 bases line up with TRBD1. The CDR3 extends over 15 amino acids. Germline V gene sequence: CDR1 SNHLY, CDR2 FYNNEI. The V and J ends lost 6 bases and 0 bases, in that order; junction bases with no gene match: 5. The CDR3 region has the DNA TGTGCCAGCAGCCTCCGGGACAGTAGCAATCAGCCCCAGCATTTT. The encoded protein is CASSLRDSSNQPQHF.

This clonotype was seen more than once but under ten times. The chain joins TRBV6-1 to TRBJ2-5; D may match TRBD1 or TRBD2 (6 bases each). Germline V lookup: CDR1 MNHNS, CDR2 SASEGT. Trimming stripped 7 bases from V and 4 bases from J, with 13 bases between. This CDR3 has 13 residues. The CDR3 DNA sequence: TGTGCCAGCAAAGGGGGGACCGGAGAGACCCAGTACTTC. Residues: CASKGGTGETQYF.

J is TRBJ1-2 and V is TRBV5-1; D remains unclear. With 4 bases removed from V and 7 bases from J, the gap between germline ends came to 17 bases. The CDR3 contains 14 residues. Germline CDR1 reads SGHRS; CDR2 reads YFSETQ. The CDR3 DNA is TGCGCCAGCAGCACCAGCGACGCCCGCTTTGGCTACACCTTC. Translated: CASSTSDARFGYTF.

Worth noting for this clonotype: At one end the junction does not follow the germline gene, possibly because of a read error. V gene TRBV7-6 combines with J gene TRBJ2-7; 7 bases are a match to TRBD2. Looked up from germline, CDR1 is SGHVS and CDR2 is FNYEAQ. The CDR3 covers 14 residues. In DNA form, the CDR3 reads TGTGCTAGCAGCTTATCCCCGGGAGGCGACGAGCAGTACTTC. Its protein is CASSLSPGGDEQYF. Drawing the rest from reference TRBV7-6 and TRBJ2-7, the complete variable domain is GAGVSQSPRYKVTKRGQDVALRCDPISGHVSLYWYRQALGQGPEFLTYFNYEAQQDKSGLPNDRFSAERPEGSISTLTIQRTEQRDSAMYRCASSLSPGGDEQYFGPGTRLTVT.

This clonotype has just a few counts. The chain combines TRBV29-1 with TRBJ1-1, with D unresolved. The CDR3 has 13 amino acids. The V end lost 4 bases, the J end lost 5 bases, and 14 bases lay between the germline ends. CDR1 is SQVTM, CDR2 ANQGSEA, per germline. CDR3 sequence (DNA): TGCAGCGTTGCGGGCGAAACCGGGACTGAAGCTTTCTTT. This codes for CSVAGETGTEAFF.

The chain uses TRBV6-5 and TRBJ1-5, with unresolved D. Germline V gene sequence: CDR1 MNHEY, CDR2 SVGAGI. The CDR3 is 15 residues long. V was cut by 0 bases and J by 0 bases, with 6 bases left in between. The CDR3: CASSYSRNSNQPQHF. Here the CDR3 DNA reads TGTGCCAGCAGTTACTCCCGGAATAGCAATCAGCCCCAGCATTTT.

This clonotype was recorded only once. The rearrangement uses TRBV29-1 and TRBJ1-2; D is unresolved. The CDR3 is 12 residues long. The germline V and J ends were trimmed by 7 bases and 3 bases, with 12 bases remaining between them. Per the germline V gene, CDR1 is SQVTM and CDR2 is ANQGSEA. CDR3 sequence: CSGTTLYYGYTF. The CDR3 DNA is TGCAGCGGGACTACACTATACTATGGCTACACCTTC.

The chain combines TRBV9 with TRBJ1-6; weak D call: TRBD1 (6 bases). This CDR3 region has 15 residues. Germline CDR1 reads SGDLS; CDR2 reads YYNGEE. The germline V and J ends were trimmed by 4 bases and 7 bases, with 15 bases remaining between them. Written as DNA, the CDR3 is TGTGCCAGCAGCCCGAATGGGGGCGAAAATTCACCCCTCCACTTT. Amino acids: CASSPNGGENSPLHF.

Only a few counts were recorded for this clonotype. The CDR3 reads CASSHRGTGDEKLFF. CDR3 DNA: TGTGCCAGCAGCCATCGTGGGACAGGGGACGAAAAACTGTTTTTT. This chain connects TRBV6-6 to TRBJ1-4, with 10 bases lining up with TRBD1. The CDR3 loop spans 15 amino acids. CDR1 MNHNY and CDR2 SVGAGI come from the germline V gene (reference sequence). V shed 6 bases, J shed 8 bases, and the junction held 9 bases outside the gene matches.

The rearrangement joins TRBV25-1 to TRBJ2-1; no clear D. This CDR3 contains 13 residues. V lost 2 bases and J lost 9, with 11 bases in between. Germline V gene lookup returns CDR1 MGHDK and CDR2 SYGVNS. The CDR3 protein is CASSEERETEQFF. The CDR3 DNA follows: TGTGCCAGCAGTGAAGAAAGGGAAACTGAGCAGTTCTTC.

CDR3 coding DNA: TGTGCCAGCAGTGATTATGTGGCAGCTTTCTTT. It specifies CASSDYVAAFF. The rearrangement uses TRBV2 and TRBJ1-1, with no clear D. The germline V gene has CDR1 SNHLY and CDR2 FYNNEI. The CDR3 length is 11 residues. V shed 3 bases and J shed 10 bases, with 9 bases lying between them.

CDR3 nucleotides: TGTGCCAGCAGTGCCCCTGCCCTAGGGACCGGGGAGCTGTTTTTT. Its translation: CASSAPALGTGELFF. J is TRBJ2-2 and V is TRBV25-1; no clear D gene. This CDR3 has 15 amino acids. The V end was cut by 4 bases, the J end by 5 bases, with 14 bases between. From germline, CDR1 is MGHDK and CDR2 SYGVNS.

The table lists this clonotype with a few counts. CDR3 region: CASWGQGDSPLHF. The CDR3 nucleotides are TGTGCCAGCTGGGGACAGGGTGATTCACCCCTCCACTTT. This chain joins TRBV25-1 and TRBJ1-6; 9 bases agree with TRBD1. V shed 8 bases and J 8 bases; nucleotides not matched to a gene: 4. Germline loops: CDR1 MGHDK, CDR2 SYGVNS. The CDR3 is 13 residues long.

J is TRBJ2-5 and V is TRBV20-1; 8 bases agree with TRBD2. The CDR3 covers 16 residues. V lost 3 bases to trimming and J lost 1 base; unmatched junction nucleotides: 10. Germline CDR1 is DFQATT and CDR2 is SNEGSKA (reference sequence). In nucleotides, the CDR3 is TGCAGTGCTAGGACTCCGACTAGCGCCCTCCAAGAGACCCAGTACTTC. Translating it yields CSARTPTSALQETQYF.

This clonotype was found many times. Here the CDR3 DNA reads TGTGCCAGCAGTGAACCTGGGGCGGATGAGACCCAGTACTTC. Encoded protein: CASSEPGADETQYF. The chain employs TRBV25-1 and TRBJ2-5; the D gene is possibly TRBD1 (5 bases). Trimming pared 2 bases from V and 5 bases from J, leaving 12 bases between. Germline V gene data show CDR1 as MGHDK and CDR2 as SYGVNS. The CDR3 extends over 14 amino acids.

V and J are TRBV10-1 and TRBJ1-2; 7 bases are a match to TRBD1. This CDR3 contains 14 residues. V was pared by 6 bases and J by 4 bases, with 8 bases of the junction left unmatched. Germline-derived CDR1 and CDR2 are WNHNN and SYGVQD (reference sequence). In DNA form, the CDR3 reads TGCGCCAGCAGCGATCAGGGGGGTAGCTATGGCTACACCTTC. Translated, it gives CASSDQGGSYGYTF.

The chain is built from TRBV29-1 and TRBJ1-6; 8 positions match TRBD1. CDR3 length: 14 amino acids. CDR1 SQVTM and CDR2 ANQGSEA come from the germline V gene. V lost 7 bases and J lost 9; bases outside the gene matches: 11. This chain's CDR3 is CSGALTGAISPLHF. CDR3 bases: TGCAGCGGTGCCCTGACAGGGGCTATTTCACCCCTCCACTTT.

The gene calls are TRBV7-9 and TRBJ2-5, with 9 positions matching TRBD2. This CDR3 comprises 17 residues. J was trimmed by 5 bases and V by 5 bases; bases with no gene match: 15. The germline V gene has CDR1 SEHNR and CDR2 FQNEAQ (reference sequence). The CDR3 is CASSLEGSGGPYETQYF. In nucleotides, the CDR3 is TGTGCCAGCAGCCTCGAAGGCAGCGGGGGGCCCTACGAGACCCAGTACTTC.